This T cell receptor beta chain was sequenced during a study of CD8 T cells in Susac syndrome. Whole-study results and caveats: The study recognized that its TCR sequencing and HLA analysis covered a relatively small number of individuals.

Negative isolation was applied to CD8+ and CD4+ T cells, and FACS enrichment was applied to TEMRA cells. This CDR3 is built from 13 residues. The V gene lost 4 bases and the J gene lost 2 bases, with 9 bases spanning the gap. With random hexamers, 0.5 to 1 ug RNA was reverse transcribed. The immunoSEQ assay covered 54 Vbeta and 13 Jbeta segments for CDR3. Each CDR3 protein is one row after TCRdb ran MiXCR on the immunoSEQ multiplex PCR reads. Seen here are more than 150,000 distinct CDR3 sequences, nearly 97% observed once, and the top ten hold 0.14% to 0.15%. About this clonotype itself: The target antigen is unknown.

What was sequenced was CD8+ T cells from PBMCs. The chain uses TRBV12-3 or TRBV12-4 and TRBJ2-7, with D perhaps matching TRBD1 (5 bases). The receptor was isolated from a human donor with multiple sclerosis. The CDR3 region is CASSSRVTYEQYF. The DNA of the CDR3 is TGTGCCAGCAGTTCCAGGGTTACCTACGAGCAGTACTTC.